This is a list of T cell receptor beta chains from one sample in a study of T cells in Graves' hyperthyroidism and ophthalmopathy. MiXCR was run by TCRdb on the multiplex PCR reads, yielding one entry per CDR3 protein. The table lists more than 500,000 distinct CDR3 sequences, about a sixth of them singletons. The sample taken for sequencing was blood. These TCRs come from a woman aged 30 to 39 with Graves' hyperthyroidism. CDR3s include the opening cysteine and the closing phenylalanine or tryptophan. Each record gives: clone size, D gene, V gene, J gene, CDR3 protein, CDR3 DNA. The D gene is left open where the match is weak. The size field is filled for only some rows; it gives once, few, many or a size class.

clone size: once
D gene: .
V gene: TRBV20-1
J gene: TRBJ1-2
CDR3 protein: CSASWGGATNYGYTF
CDR3 DNA: TGCAGTGCTAGCTGGGGGGGGGCGACGAACTATGGCTACACCTTC

clone size: few
D gene: TRBD2
V gene: TRBV12-3/TRBV12-4
J gene: TRBJ2-2
CDR3 protein: CASSTRWSGRAIWELFF
CDR3 DNA: TGTGCCAGCAGTACGAGGTGGAGCGGGAGGGCTATCTGGGAGCTGTTTTTT

clone size: many
D gene: .
V gene: TRBV6-1
J gene: TRBJ1-2
CDR3 protein: CASISQRVSYGYTF
CDR3 DNA: TGTGCCAGCATATCTCAGAGGGTGAGCTATGGCTACACCTTC

clone size: .
D gene: TRBD2
V gene: TRBV4-2
J gene: TRBJ2-7
CDR3 protein: CASSQDMGLAGELYEQYF
CDR3 DNA: TGTGCCAGCAGCCAAGATATGGGACTAGCGGGAGAGCTCTACGAGCAGTACTTC

clone size: many
D gene: .
V gene: TRBV6-1
J gene: TRBJ1-4
CDR3 protein: CASSDILGSSDEKLFF
CDR3 DNA: TGTGCCAGCAGTGATATTCTTGGATCCTCCGATGAAAAACTGTTTTTT

clone size: many
D gene: .
V gene: TRBV11-3
J gene: TRBJ2-7
CDR3 protein: CASSLGALSGEQYF
CDR3 DNA: TGTGCCAGCAGCTTAGGGGCCCTTAGCGGCGAGCAGTACTTC

clone size: .
D gene: TRBD2
V gene: TRBV6-2/TRBV6-3
J gene: TRBJ2-2
CDR3 protein: CASSTGLAGDYAGELFF
CDR3 DNA: TGTGCCAGCAGTACGGGACTAGCGGGGGACTACGCCGGGGAGCTGTTTTTT

clone size: many
D gene: .
V gene: TRBV28
J gene: TRBJ2-1
CDR3 protein: CASYSGSGNEQFF
CDR3 DNA: TGTGCCAGCTATAGCGGATCCGGTAATGAGCAGTTCTTC

clone size: .
D gene: TRBD1
V gene: TRBV6-2/TRBV6-3
J gene: TRBJ1-4
CDR3 protein: CASSYRTGPTRGEKLFF
CDR3 DNA: TGTGCCAGCAGTTACCGGACAGGCCCGACGCGGGGTGAAAAACTGTTTTTT

clone size: few
D gene: .
V gene: TRBV28
J gene: TRBJ2-1
CDR3 protein: CASSTFDSYNEQFF
CDR3 DNA: TGTGCCAGCAGTACATTCGACTCGTACAATGAGCAGTTCTTC

clone size: many
D gene: .
V gene: TRBV18
J gene: TRBJ2-3
CDR3 protein: CASSLKFLGTDTQYF
CDR3 DNA: TGTGCCAGCTCACTCAAGTTCCTAGGCACAGATACGCAGTATTTT

clone size: .
D gene: .
V gene: TRBV6-5
J gene: TRBJ1-1
CDR3 protein: CASSYQGFTEALF
CDR3 DNA: TGTGCCAGCAGTTACCAGGGTTTTACTGAAGCTCTCTTT

clone size: many
D gene: .
V gene: TRBV15
J gene: TRBJ2-7
CDR3 protein: CATSPWGPSSDAGNEQYF
CDR3 DNA: TGTGCCACCAGCCCTTGGGGACCCTCCTCTGATGCAGGAAACGAGCAGTACTTC

clone size: many
D gene: TRBD1
V gene: TRBV12-3/TRBV12-4
J gene: TRBJ2-7
CDR3 protein: CASSLTFGQGYWEQYF
CDR3 DNA: TGTGCCAGCAGTTTAACATTTGGACAGGGGTATTGGGAGCAGTACTTC

clone size: many
D gene: TRBD1
V gene: TRBV7-8
J gene: TRBJ2-7
CDR3 protein: CASSPDRGDYEQYF
CDR3 DNA: TGTGCCAGCAGCCCAGACAGGGGAGACTACGAGCAGTACTTC

clone size: few
D gene: TRBD1
V gene: TRBV6-2/TRBV6-3
J gene: TRBJ2-2
CDR3 protein: CASSTLRGHGGELFF
CDR3 DNA: TGTGCCAGCAGTACACTCAGGGGGCATGGCGGGGAGCTGTTTTTT

clone size: few
D gene: .
V gene: TRBV4-1
J gene: TRBJ2-7
CDR3 protein: CASSRTTGSYEQYF
CDR3 DNA: TGCGCCAGCAGCCGAACGACAGGCTCCTACGAGCAGTACTTC

clone size: .
D gene: .
V gene: TRBV4-2
J gene: TRBJ2-1
CDR3 protein: CASSQSSTTSSYNEQFF
CDR3 DNA: TGTGCCAGCAGCCAATCCTCGACCACCAGCTCCTACAATGAGCAGTTCTTC

clone size: .
D gene: TRBD2
V gene: TRBV2
J gene: TRBJ2-5
CDR3 protein: CASSERLSSGPQTQYF
CDR3 DNA: TGTGCCAGCAGTGAAAGGTTGTCTAGCGGACCCCAGACCCAGTACTTC

clone size: few
D gene: .
V gene: TRBV12-3/TRBV12-4
J gene: TRBJ1-6
CDR3 protein: CASNSGLGNSPLHF
CDR3 DNA: TGTGCCAGCAACTCGGGACTCGGAAATTCACCCCTCCACTTT

clone size: .
D gene: TRBD1
V gene: TRBV14
J gene: TRBJ1-3
CDR3 protein: CASHRGPGNTIYF
CDR3 DNA: TGTGCCAGTCACAGGGGTCCTGGAAACACCATATATTTT

clone size: many
D gene: TRBD2
V gene: TRBV11-2
J gene: TRBJ2-3
CDR3 protein: CASRPGTNTDTQYF
CDR3 DNA: TGTGCCAGCAGACCCGGGACTAACACAGATACGCAGTATTTT

clone size: many
D gene: TRBD2
V gene: TRBV28
J gene: TRBJ2-7
CDR3 protein: CASSPTPGAGTYEQYF
CDR3 DNA: TGTGCCAGCAGTCCGACCCCGGGAGCGGGAACCTACGAGCAGTACTTC

clone size: many
D gene: TRBD2
V gene: TRBV20-1
J gene: TRBJ2-5
CDR3 protein: CSATGTSGRSQETQYF
CDR3 DNA: TGCAGTGCCACCGGGACTAGCGGGAGGTCCCAAGAGACCCAGTACTTC

clone size: .
D gene: .
V gene: TRBV2
J gene: TRBJ2-5
CDR3 protein: CASSGAAGTLSETQYF
CDR3 DNA: TGTGCCAGCAGTGGAGCTGCGGGGACCCTTTCAGAGACCCAGTACTTC

clone size: .
D gene: TRBD1
V gene: TRBV7-2
J gene: TRBJ1-6
CDR3 protein: CASSLEGQQYNSPLHF
CDR3 DNA: TGTGCCAGCAGCTTAGAGGGACAGCAATATAATTCACCCCTCCACTTT

clone size: .
D gene: .
V gene: TRBV6-1
J gene: TRBJ1-2
CDR3 protein: CASIGGYGYTF
CDR3 DNA: TGTGCCAGCATCGGGGGCTATGGCTACACCTTC

clone size: few
D gene: .
V gene: TRBV15
J gene: TRBJ2-1
CDR3 protein: CATSKETIYNEQFF
CDR3 DNA: TGTGCCACCAGCAAGGAGACTATTTACAATGAGCAGTTCTTC

clone size: .
D gene: .
V gene: TRBV6-1
J gene: TRBJ1-5
CDR3 protein: CAPRRRGNQPQHF
CDR3 DNA: TGTGCCCCCAGGCGCAGGGGCAATCAGCCCCAGCATTTT

clone size: few
D gene: .
V gene: TRBV20-1
J gene: TRBJ1-4
CDR3 protein: CSATWGRDRKLFF
CDR3 DNA: TGCAGTGCCACTTGGGGCCGCGACAGAAAACTGTTTTTT

clone size: .
D gene: .
V gene: TRBV19
J gene: TRBJ1-5
CDR3 protein: CASSIDPGRLRHF
CDR3 DNA: TGTGCCAGTAGTATAGATCCCGGACGCCTAAGGCATTTT

clone size: .
D gene: TRBD1
V gene: TRBV6-2/TRBV6-3
J gene: TRBJ2-1
CDR3 protein: CASRMTGKGEQFF
CDR3 DNA: TGTGCCAGCAGAATGACAGGGAAGGGTGAGCAGTTCTTC

clone size: .
D gene: TRBD2
V gene: TRBV27
J gene: TRBJ2-3
CDR3 protein: CASSLWGGSGRAKDTQYF
CDR3 DNA: TGTGCCAGCAGTTTATGGGGCGGTAGCGGGAGGGCCAAGGATACGCAGTATTTT

clone size: .
D gene: TRBD1
V gene: TRBV19
J gene: TRBJ1-3
CDR3 protein: CASTPWDREDTIYF
CDR3 DNA: TGTGCCAGTACCCCTTGGGACAGGGAGGACACCATATATTTT

clone size: many
D gene: .
V gene: TRBV12-3/TRBV12-4
J gene: TRBJ2-1
CDR3 protein: CASIEPPGNEQFF
CDR3 DNA: TGTGCCAGTATAGAACCGCCGGGCAATGAGCAGTTCTTC

clone size: .
D gene: TRBD2
V gene: TRBV28
J gene: TRBJ2-2
CDR3 protein: CASSESAGLNTGELFF
CDR3 DNA: TGTGCCAGCAGCGAATCAGCGGGACTCAACACCGGGGAGCTGTTTTTT

clone size: .
D gene: .
V gene: TRBV12-3/TRBV12-4
J gene: TRBJ2-1
CDR3 protein: CASSLDRDIYNEQFF
CDR3 DNA: TGTGCCAGCAGTTTAGACCGGGACATTTACAATGAGCAGTTCTTC

clone size: few
D gene: .
V gene: TRBV18
J gene: TRBJ2-1
CDR3 protein: CASSPRTGGWQFF
CDR3 DNA: TGTGCCAGCTCACCGAGGACCGGCGGTTGGCAGTTCTTC

clone size: .
D gene: .
V gene: TRBV6-1
J gene: TRBJ1-2
CDR3 protein: CASSVSGGATGYTF
CDR3 DNA: TGTGCCAGCAGTGTAAGCGGCGGGGCTACTGGCTACACCTTC

clone size: many
D gene: .
V gene: TRBV13
J gene: TRBJ2-7
CDR3 protein: CASSLFGNQQYF
CDR3 DNA: TGTGCCAGCAGCTTATTTGGTAATCAGCAGTACTTC

clone size: few
D gene: .
V gene: TRBV5-8
J gene: TRBJ1-1
CDR3 protein: CASSPGMRFEAFF
CDR3 DNA: TGTGCCAGCAGTCCAGGAATGAGATTTGAAGCTTTCTTT

clone size: .
D gene: .
V gene: TRBV29-1
J gene: TRBJ1-2
CDR3 protein: CSVRGVGDYGYTF
CDR3 DNA: TGCAGCGTTAGGGGGGTTGGGGACTATGGCTACACCTTC